A single sample is the source of the 32 T cell receptor beta chains below, sequenced in a study of T cell responses to AZD1222 COVID-19 vaccine (dated by TCRdb to the early 2020s). The library was built by means of the immunoSEQ multiplex PCR assay. Not all clones reach the TCRdb copy of this immuneACCESS table, which keeps in-frame sequences only. Checked studies attribute under half of the gap to unresolved V genes and leave the rest unexplained. The sample data list over 130,000 clones, and under 95% of these were observed just once. The ten most abundant clones make up 7.5% to 9.5% of the sample. The time point label on this specimen signifies: about 28 days (+/-7) after the second vaccine dose. Sample treatment or condition, as interpreted from the label and publication: meningococcal conjugate vaccine given as trial control. The sample here was peripheral blood, taken 28 days after the second dose of the MenACWY control vaccine. The receptors come from an adult who received the MenACWY meningococcal vaccine as a control.

This chain connects TRBV7-2 to TRBJ2-3, with TRBD2 identical over 9 bases. The V gene's germline CDR1 is SGHTA and CDR2 FQGNSA. The CDR3 covers 17 residues. With 8 bases clipped from V and 6 bases from J, the junction kept 18 bases outside the gene matches. The CDR3 spells CASALFSGGGFRDTQYF. CDR3 in DNA: TGTGCCAGCGCTCTATTTAGCGGGGGAGGGTTTCGGGATACGCAGTATTTT.

This clone came up once. V and J are TRBV5-1 and TRBJ1-1; possible D gene TRBD1, 5 bases. V was shortened by 4 bases and J by 1 base, with 11 bases between the two germline ends. Germline V CDR1 and CDR2: SGHRS, YFSETQ. The CDR3 consists of 14 residues. The chain's CDR3 is CASSPGTGNTEAFF. In DNA, the CDR3 is TGCGCCAGCAGCCCGGGGACGGGGAACACTGAAGCTTTCTTT.

This clone was observed a handful of times. The V call is TRBV4-1, the J call TRBJ2-7, with 9 bases aligning to TRBD1. CDR1 MGHRA and CDR2 YSYEKL come from the germline V gene. V gave up 4 bases and J gave up 0 bases; unmatched junction bases: 4. The CDR3 spans 15 residues. The DNA for the CDR3 is TGCGCCAGCAGCCCAGGACAGGGGTCCTCCTACGAGCAGTACTTC. Its protein is CASSPGQGSSYEQYF.

This chain links TRBV19 with TRBJ2-7, with 8 bases aligning to TRBD2. Germline values: CDR1 LNHDA, CDR2 SQIVND (reference sequence). This CDR3 is 15 amino acids long. V was pared by 5 bases and J by 0 bases, with 6 bases of the junction left unmatched. CDR3 region: CASSYSGESSYEQYF. For the CDR3, the DNA is TGTGCCAGTAGTTATAGCGGGGAGAGCTCCTACGAGCAGTACTTC.

The chain links TRBV29-1 to TRBJ2-1; TRBD2 matches 11 bases. The CDR3 sequence is 24 residues long. Unmatched junction bases numbered 25, after V lost 0 bases and J lost 0 bases. Germline CDR1 is SQVTM and CDR2 is ANQGSEA. CDR3 sequence: CSVEDPFEASGRMGSWGSYNEQFF. Here the CDR3 DNA reads TGCAGCGTTGAAGATCCTTTCGAGGCTAGCGGGAGGATGGGTAGCTGGGGCTCCTACAATGAGCAGTTCTTC.

The rearrangement joins TRBV28 to TRBJ2-1; the match to TRBD1 covers 8 bases. Trimming at V came to 6 bases and at J to 5 bases, leaving 9 bases not matched to a gene. The CDR3 has 15 amino acids. CDR1 and CDR2 from the germline V gene are MDHEN and SYDVKM. The CDR3 is CASSLTGQANNEQFF. The CDR3 coding sequence is TGTGCCAGCAGCCTGACGGGACAGGCTAACAATGAGCAGTTCTTC.

This sequence joins TRBV5-1 and TRBJ2-7, with D maybe TRBD1 (6 bases). Trimming cost V 3 bases and J 2 bases, with 9 bases left between them. CDR1 and CDR2 (germline): SGHRS, YFSETQ. The CDR3 is 13 amino acids. CDR3 sequence reads: CASSWDKAYEQYF. The DNA of the CDR3 is TGCGCCAGCAGCTGGGACAAAGCCTACGAGCAGTACTTC.

V and J are TRBV3-1 (or the pseudogene TRBV3-2) and TRBJ1-5; no firm D call. The CDR3 is 20 amino acids. Trimming stripped 2 bases from V and 1 base from J, with 24 bases between. Germline assignment: CDR1 LGHDT and CDR2 YNNKEL (reference sequence). The CDR3 loop reads CASSQIVSGEGTVSNQPQHF. The DNA for the CDR3 is TGTGCCAGCAGCCAAATCGTGTCAGGCGAGGGTACAGTGAGCAATCAGCCCCAGCATTTT.

The chain recombines TRBV18 with TRBJ2-5; D is ambiguous. The V end lost 3 bases, the J end lost 2 bases, and 16 bases lay between the germline ends. The germline V gene has CDR1 KGHSH and CDR2 LQKENI. The CDR3 is 16 amino acids. CDR3 sequence: CASSPGSSSFQETQYF. CDR3 nucleotides: TGTGCCAGCTCACCTGGGTCTTCATCATTTCAAGAGACCCAGTACTTC. Combining the CDR3 with reference TRBV18 and TRBJ2-5 gives the whole variable domain NAGVMQNPRHLVRRRGQEARLRCSPMKGHSHVYWYRQLPEEGLKFMVYLQKENIIDESGMPKERFSAEFPKEGPSILRIQQVVRGDSAAYFCASSPGSSSFQETQYFGPGTRLLVL.

The J gene is TRBJ1-2, the V gene TRBV5-6, with 10 bases aligning to TRBD1. V gave up 4 bases and J gave up 13 bases; unmatched junction bases: 10. Germline V lookup: CDR1 SGHDT, CDR2 YYEEEE. CDR3 length equals 13 residues. The CDR3 region has the DNA TGTGCCAGCAGCACCCCGGGACAGGGGCCCTCCACCTTC. It translates to CASSTPGQGPSTF.

This sequence joins TRBV19 and TRBJ2-1; D may be TRBD1 (5 bases). The CDR3 extends over 15 amino acids. Trimming stripped 4 bases from V and 1 base from J, with 11 bases between. CDR1 LNHDA and CDR2 SQIVND come from the germline V gene (reference sequence). The CDR3 is CASSSQGRSYNEQFF. CDR3 nucleotides: TGTGCCAGTAGTAGCCAGGGAAGGTCCTACAATGAGCAGTTCTTC.

The rearrangement joins TRBV25-1 to TRBJ1-1; D is possibly TRBD1 (5 bases). CDR1 and CDR2 (germline): MGHDK, SYGVNS. Between the trimmed V and J ends, which lost 7 bases and 2 bases, there was a span of 23 bases. This CDR3 spans 17 amino acids. The DNA of the CDR3 is TGTGCCAGCACCGCCTCATGGGGCAGAACCAGAAACACTGAAGCTTTCTTT. Translated: CASTASWGRTRNTEAFF.

In its sample, this clone was seen a few times. The CDR3, as DNA: TGTGCCAGCAGCCAACGGACAGGGGGGGAGACCCAGTACTTC. It specifies CASSQRTGGETQYF. The rearrangement links TRBV7-8 to TRBJ2-5, with 10 bases matching TRBD1. CDR3 length: 14 residues. CDR1 and CDR2 from the germline V gene are SGHVS and FQNEAQ. V dropped 5 bases and J dropped 5; count of bases not matched to a gene: 5.

The CDR3 DNA reads as TGTGCCAGCAAGGCGGCGACCATAACTGGCTACACCTTC. Encoded protein: CASKAATITGYTF. The chain couples TRBV12-3 or TRBV12-4 to TRBJ1-2; no firm D call. This CDR3 is 13 amino acids long. Between the trimmed V and J ends, which lost 7 bases and 7 bases, there was a span of 16 bases.

A note on this clone: Other DNA sequences from this sample encode an identical CDR3 as well. The gene calls are TRBV5-1 and TRBJ2-7; D not certain. Germline V gene data show CDR1 as SGHRS and CDR2 as YFSETQ. V gave up 0 bases and J gave up 1 base, with 2 bases separating them. The CDR3 sequence is 12 residues long. CDR3 DNA: TGCGCCAGCAGCTTGGTTTCCTACGAGCAGTACTTC. It yields the protein CASSLVSYEQYF.

DNA for the CDR3: TGTGCCACTGGAATCAGCACAGATACGCAGTATTTT. Translating gives CATGISTDTQYF. The chain links TRBV12-3 or TRBV12-4 to TRBJ2-3; D gene uncertain. There are 12 residues in the CDR3. V was pared by 10 bases and J by 0 bases, with 8 bases between.

The J gene is TRBJ2-7, the V gene TRBV7-6, with D maybe TRBD2 (6 bases). The CDR3 runs 16 residues. With 1 base removed from V and 5 bases from J, the gap between germline ends came to 18 bases. The germline gives CDR1 SGHVS, CDR2 FNYEAQ. CDR3 DNA sequence: TGTGCCAGCAGCTTAGACGGGTCAGGGAGGCGTCACGAGCAGTACTTC. It translates to CASSLDGSGRRHEQYF.

The V call is TRBV5-1, the J call TRBJ2-7, with TRBD1 identical over 11 bases. J was trimmed by 3 bases and V by 1 base; bases with no gene match: 6. The CDR3 is 16 amino acids. Per the germline V gene, CDR1 is SGHRS and CDR2 is YFSETQ. CDR3 sequence reads: CASSLSQGQGVYEQYF. The CDR3 nucleotides are TGCGCCAGCAGCTTGAGCCAGGGACAGGGGGTCTACGAGCAGTACTTC.

This clone was detected only once. This chain connects TRBV6-6 to TRBJ2-7; D uncertain. The CDR3 is 12 residues long. CDR1 and CDR2 (germline): MNHNY, SVGAGI (reference sequence). Trimming took 5 bases from V and 6 from J, leaving 11 bases between them. In nucleotides, the CDR3 is TGTGCCAGCAGTCGAAGGCAAGCCGAGCAGTACTTC. Its protein product is CASSRRQAEQYF.

V usage is TRBV12-3 or TRBV12-4 and J usage is TRBJ1-2, with D uncertain. The CDR3 is made up of 13 amino acids. Trimming stripped 6 bases from V and 2 bases from J, with 10 bases between. This chain's CDR3 is CASSTTRNYGYTF. The CDR3 DNA reads as TGTGCCAGCAGCACAACACGAAACTATGGCTACACCTTC.

The chain recombines TRBV9 with TRBJ2-7, with D possibly TRBD2 on 5 matching bases. V lost 2 bases and J 1 base, leaving 10 bases between the germline ends. The V gene's germline CDR1 is SGDLS and CDR2 YYNGEE. This CDR3 is 14 amino acids long. This CDR3 reads CASSVGSESYEQYF. The CDR3 nucleotides read TGTGCCAGCAGCGTTGGGAGCGAGTCCTACGAGCAGTACTTC.

V usage is TRBV6-5 and J usage is TRBJ2-1; 9 bases match TRBD1. The CDR3 is 15 amino acids. Germline assignment: CDR1 MNHEY and CDR2 SVGAGI. The V and J ends lost 4 bases and 6 bases, in that order; junction bases with no gene match: 7. In nucleotides, the CDR3 is TGTGCCAGCAGTTCCGGGACAGGGCCGAGCAATGAGCAGTTCTTC. As protein: CASSSGTGPSNEQFF.

In this sample, this clone turned up a few times. The chain links TRBV3-1 (or the pseudogene TRBV3-2) to TRBJ1-2, with D maybe TRBD1 (6 bases). The CDR3 contains 15 residues. Per the germline V gene, CDR1 is LGHDT and CDR2 is YNNKEL (reference sequence). V was clipped by 3 bases and J by 6 bases, with 17 bases between them. CDR3 bases: TGTGCCAGCAGCCAGGGGGCGTGGGGGGGCGATGGCTACACCTTC. It specifies CASSQGAWGGDGYTF.

J is TRBJ2-4 and V is TRBV4-3; maybe TRBD1 (6 bases). Germline CDR1 reads LGHNA; CDR2 reads YSLEER. V lost 0 bases and J 3 bases, leaving 15 bases between the germline ends. This CDR3 has 17 residues. The CDR3 DNA is TGCGCCAGCAGCCAAGATAGGGAGTGGGGGCTCAAAAACATTCAGTACTTC. This sequence encodes CASSQDREWGLKNIQYF.

V and J are TRBV6-5 and TRBJ2-7, with D tentatively TRBD1 (5 bases). The CDR3 totals 14 residues. Trimming left V 2 bases short and J 2 bases short, with 10 bases between. The germline gives CDR1 MNHEY, CDR2 SVGAGI. The CDR3 reads CASSYSPGTYEQYF. The CDR3 coding sequence is TGTGCCAGCAGTTACAGTCCAGGGACCTACGAGCAGTACTTC.

This chain connects TRBV19 to TRBJ1-4; D remains ambiguous. The ends were cut back, 8 bases at V and 3 bases at J, with 13 bases in the middle. Germline lookup yields CDR1 LNHDA and CDR2 SQIVND (reference sequence). The CDR3 loop spans 14 amino acids. Written as DNA, the CDR3 is TGTGCCAGTCGCTCGTGGCAGTCTAATGAAAAACTGTTTTTT. Protein sequence: CASRSWQSNEKLFF.

The rearrangement joins TRBV7-9 to TRBJ2-1; possibly TRBD1 for D (8 bases). CDR1 and CDR2 from the germline V gene are SEHNR and FQNEAQ (reference sequence). This CDR3 spans 14 amino acids. In DNA form, the CDR3 reads TGTGCAGCTGAACAGGGGGGGGCCTACAATGAGCAGTTCTTC. Translating it yields CAAEQGGAYNEQFF.

The rearrangement joins TRBV5-1 to TRBJ2-2, with 10 bases matching TRBD2. CDR3 length: 17 amino acids. Unmatched junction bases numbered 10, after V lost 4 bases and J lost 4 bases. CDR1 and CDR2 from the germline V gene are SGHRS and YFSETQ. This chain's CDR3 is CASSPAGTSETTGELFF. CDR3 nucleotide sequence: TGCGCCAGCAGCCCCGCTGGGACTAGCGAAACCACCGGGGAGCTGTTTTTT.

The chain combines TRBV3-1 (or the pseudogene TRBV3-2) with TRBJ1-1; TRBD1 might be the D (6 bases). The V end was cut by 5 bases, the J end by 1 base, with 8 bases between. The CDR3 spans 13 residues. From germline, CDR1 is LGHDT and CDR2 YNNKEL (reference sequence). CDR3 sequence: CASSGQPNTEAFF. The CDR3 bases are TGTGCCAGCAGCGGACAGCCGAACACTGAAGCTTTCTTT.

The genes are TRBV2 and TRBJ2-2, with D maybe TRBD1 (7 bases). V lost 7 bases and J 6 bases, leaving 18 bases between the germline ends. Looked up from germline, CDR1 is SNHLY and CDR2 is FYNNEI. The CDR3 extends over 15 amino acids. CDR3 DNA sequence: TGTGCCAGCACTCTGGAGGGGGCTTGGGCCGGGGAGCTGTTTTTT. Translation gives CASTLEGAWAGELFF.

The chain has TRBV14 and TRBJ2-1; 11 nucleotides agree with TRBD2. V shed 2 bases and J 3 bases; nucleotides not matched to a gene: 9. Germline-derived CDR1 and CDR2 are SGHDN and FVKESK. The CDR3 totals 18 residues. The CDR3 region is CASSQSTTSGAFYNEQFF. The DNA for the CDR3 is TGTGCCAGCAGCCAATCAACGACTAGCGGGGCGTTCTACAATGAGCAGTTCTTC.

This clone was counted only a few times. CDR3 residues: CAISELTGAGETQYF. The DNA for the CDR3 is TGTGCCATCAGTGAACTGACAGGGGCGGGTGAGACCCAGTACTTC. This chain links TRBV10-3 with TRBJ2-5; 8 nucleotides align to TRBD1. The CDR3 extends over 15 amino acids. The trim removed 3 bases at V and 5 bases at J, leaving 8 bases unmatched. Germline CDR1 reads ENHRY; CDR2 reads SYGVKD.